This T cell receptor (beta chain) was obtained from a study of graft-versus-host responses after intestinal transplantation. Study context: Tacrolimus and steroids were given for around three years to all recipients after anti-thymocyte globulin induction.

To note about this clone: What it binds is unknown.

The repertoire was sequenced with immunoSEQ multiplex PCR; TCRdb's copy has only in-frame clones and lacks some. The sample has 90,000 to 120,000 clones, about nine tenths seen once; the top ten hold around 0.7%. The study, taken as a whole, reports: Early post-transplant HvG declines tracked with peak circulating GvH clone levels. GvH clones turned up in recipient marrow; some had shown up first in ileum or blood. Across patients carrying graft-donor T cell macrochimerism, allografts held high graft-versus-host to host-versus-graft clonal ratios.

The CDR3 is 18 residues long. The V end was cut by 7 bases, the J end by 5 bases, with 25 bases between. In germline, CDR1 is SGHTS, CDR2 YDEGEE. The chain joins TRBV5-8 to TRBJ2-6; D uncertain. The clonotype was recovered from a human donor who was the organ donor for an intestinal transplant. Specimen: unstimulated CD4+ T cells sorted from spleen or lymph node cells, collected before transplant. Here the CDR3 reads CASSASQSTQSRANVLTF. Written as DNA, the CDR3 is TGTGCCAGCTCCGCCTCTCAATCCACACAAAGTCGGGCCAACGTCCTGACTTTC. The whole variable domain, remainder taken from reference TRBV5-8 and TRBJ2-6, is EAGVTQSPTHLIKTRGQQATLRCSPISGHTSVYWYQQALGLGLQFLLWYDEGEERNRGNFPPRFSGRQFPNYSSELNVNALELEDSALYLCASSASQSTQSRANVLTFGAGSRLTVL.